The rows below give T cell receptor beta chains drawn from one sample of a study of blood T cell repertoires in COVID-19. Clones were read by immunoSEQ multiplex PCR, and TCRdb kept only the in-frame ones, dropping some. There are under 45,000 clones in the sample; roughly 80% occur only once, and 3% to 3.5% lies in the top ten. The sequenced material came from peripheral blood. The receptors were gathered from a man between 65 and 79 years old with COVID-19, enrolled during active disease. Each CDR3 is given with its conserved first and last residue. Each record gives: clone size, J gene, D gene, V gene, CDR3 protein, CDR3 DNA. A D gene is named only where the DNA matches it firmly. Clone size is given for some rows only: seen once, a few or many times, or a class if the clone is expanded.

-	TRBJ2-1	TRBD2	TRBV7-2	CASSLAGRTNEQFF	TGTGCCAGCAGCTTAGCCGGGAGGACCAATGAGCAGTTCTTC
-	TRBJ2-7	-	TRBV11-2	CASSWTDYYEQYF	TGTGCCAGCAGCTGGACGGACTACTACGAGCAGTACTTC
-	TRBJ1-5	TRBD1	TRBV9	CASSPGTVAQPQHF	TGTGCCAGCAGCCCAGGGACAGTGGCTCAGCCCCAGCATTTT
-	TRBJ2-3	-	TRBV7-2	CASSRVGPTDTQYF	TGTGCCAGCAGCCGGGTGGGTCCGACAGATACGCAGTATTTT
-	TRBJ2-2	-	TRBV7-3	CASSLQDSSLGGELFF	TGTGCCAGCAGCTTACAGGACTCCTCTCTGGGGGGGGAGCTGTTTTTT
few	TRBJ2-7	TRBD2	TRBV11-2	CASSFKRTSGSGKQYF	TGTGCCAGCAGCTTTAAAAGGACTAGCGGGAGCGGGAAGCAGTACTTC
once	TRBJ2-5	TRBD2	TRBV9	CASSPGLAGLETQYF	TGTGCCAGCAGCCCGGGACTAGCGGGGCTAGAGACCCAGTACTTC
-	TRBJ1-2	TRBD1	TRBV29-1	CSVPRARQGVGGYTF	TGCAGCGTTCCAAGAGCGAGGCAGGGGGTGGGTGGCTACACCTTC
-	TRBJ1-3	TRBD1	TRBV15	CATSRNPGGTGAGNTIYF	TGTGCCACCAGCAGAAATCCTGGGGGGACAGGGGCAGGAAACACCATATATTTT
-	TRBJ2-7	TRBD1	TRBV10-3	CAISGTGFSYEQYF	TGTGCCATCAGTGGGACAGGCTTTTCCTACGAGCAGTACTTC
-	TRBJ2-7	TRBD1	TRBV18	CASSPPTGSYEQYF	TGTGCCAGCTCACCACCGACAGGGAGCTACGAGCAGTACTTC
once	TRBJ1-2	TRBD1	TRBV27	CASCHRGNYGYTF	TGTGCCAGCTGTCACAGGGGGAACTATGGCTACACCTTC
-	TRBJ2-5	-	TRBV12-3/TRBV12-4	CASSFEARETQYF	TGTGCCAGCAGTTTCGAAGCCCGGGAGACCCAGTACTTC
-	TRBJ2-7	-	TRBV21-1	CASSKVSPTSLVSGEQYF	TGTGCCAGCAGCAAAGTCTCGCCGACTAGTCTTGTCTCGGGCGAGCAGTACTTC
few	TRBJ1-3	-	TRBV7-9	CASSLGGGNTIYF	TGTGCCAGCAGCTTAGGAGGAGGAAACACCATATATTTT
-	TRBJ2-5	-	TRBV5-1	CASSFGQETQYF	TGCGCCAGCAGCTTCGGGCAAGAGACCCAGTACTTC
-	TRBJ2-7	-	TRBV7-6	CASSPIIPGVDYEQYF	TGTGCCAGCAGCCCGATCATTCCTGGAGTGGATTACGAGCAGTACTTC
-	TRBJ1-1	-	TRBV6-6	CASSYTTGLTEAFF	TGTGCCAGCAGTTACACTACAGGGTTAACTGAAGCTTTCTTT
-	TRBJ2-7	-	TRBV6-5	CASNLGGGHEQYF	TGTGCCAGCAATCTTGGCGGAGGGCACGAGCAGTACTTC
-	TRBJ2-7	-	TRBV5-1	CASSPSGTPTLEQYF	TGCGCCAGCAGCCCCTCCGGGACACCAACCCTAGAGCAGTACTTC
-	TRBJ2-6	-	TRBV24-1	CATSEASGANVLTF	TGTGCCACCAGTGAAGCTTCTGGGGCCAACGTCCTGACTTTC
-	TRBJ1-4	TRBD1	TRBV7-8	CASSVGRGRGTNEKLFF	TGTGCCAGCAGCGTTGGTAGGGGGCGAGGTACTAATGAAAAACTGTTTTTT
-	TRBJ2-3	-	TRBV11-2	CASTLSTDTQYF	TGTGCCAGCACCCTTAGCACAGATACGCAGTATTTT
-	TRBJ2-3	-	TRBV14	CASSRALTQYF	TGTGCCAGCAGCCGGGCCCTGACGCAGTATTTT
-	TRBJ1-2	-	TRBV12-5	CASGLVLVASSYYTF	TGTGCTAGTGGTTTGGTACTAGTAGCCAGTTCGTACTACACCTTC
-	TRBJ1-2	-	TRBV3-1/TRBV3-2	CASSQHSGNYGYTF	TGTGCCAGCAGCCAACATAGCGGGAACTATGGCTACACCTTC
-	TRBJ2-5	-	TRBV7-9	CAGAGQETQYF	TGTGCCGGGGCTGGGCAAGAGACCCAGTACTTC
-	TRBJ2-4	-	TRBV4-1	CASSQGSRHQNIQYF	TGCGCCAGCAGCCAAGGATCGAGACACCAAAACATTCAGTACTTC